The next 32 T cell receptor beta chains were all read from a single sample in a study of long-term antiretroviral therapy in people with HIV. The assay used was immunoSEQ (version v3.0), run at survey level. The table came from immunoSEQ multiplex PCR; TCRdb's copy has only in-frame clones and leaves some out. The repertoire holds about 15,000 clones, with under 90% as singletons. The source was unsorted PBMCs, collected 0.1 years after starting antiretroviral therapy. The receptors here all came from a man aged 18 to 30 with HIV.

V and J are TRBV27 and TRBJ2-7; 8 positions agree with TRBD1. Germline V gene sequence: CDR1 MNHEY, CDR2 SMNVEV (reference sequence). This CDR3 has 13 amino acids. V lost 5 bases, J lost 4 bases, and 4 bases stayed unmatched. DNA for the CDR3: TGTGCCAGCAGTCCGGACAGGGTGTACGAGCAGTACTTC. Translated: CASSPDRVYEQYF.

The V call is TRBV6-1, the J call TRBJ1-4; TRBD1 agrees at 8 bases. Per the germline V gene, CDR1 is MNHNS and CDR2 is SASEGT. V lost 2 bases to trimming and J lost 7 bases; unmatched junction nucleotides: 12. The CDR3 length is 17 residues. In DNA, the CDR3 is TGTGCCAGCAGTGAAAGGGCTGGAGGACAGGGATTTGAAAAACTGTTTTTT. Residues: CASSERAGGQGFEKLFF.

This chain connects TRBV4-3 to TRBJ2-1; no clear D gene. The CDR3 runs 13 residues. Germline V lookup: CDR1 LGHNA, CDR2 YSLEER. The V and J ends lost 3 bases and 0 bases respectively, with 3 bases between them. CDR3 nucleotides: TGCGCCAGCAGCCAGAGCTCCTACAATGAGCAGTTCTTC. The encoded protein is CASSQSSYNEQFF.

The V call is TRBV5-4, the J call TRBJ1-1; no firm D call. Germline-derived CDR1 and CDR2 are SGHNT and YYREEE (reference sequence). The CDR3 runs to 16 residues. The V end was cut by 3 bases, the J end by 0 bases, with 15 bases between. The CDR3 coding sequence is TGTGCCAGCAGCTATTCTGGGCCGGTTCTGAACACTGAAGCTTTCTTT. Amino acid sequence: CASSYSGPVLNTEAFF. Full variable domain (remainder filled in from reference TRBV5-4 and TRBJ1-1): ETGVTQSPTHLIKTRGQQVTLRCSSQSGHNTVSWYQQALGQGPQFIFQYYREEENGRGNFPPRFSGLQFPNYSSELNVNALELDDSALYLCASSYSGPVLNTEAFFGQGTRLTVV.

The genes are TRBV9 and TRBJ2-7; weak D call: TRBD1 (8 bases). Germline values: CDR1 SGDLS, CDR2 YYNGEE. This CDR3 comprises 18 residues. V lost 0 bases and J lost 2, with 21 bases in between. In nucleotides, the CDR3 is TGTGCCAGCAGCGTAGACGGATGGGGGGGGACAGGTACCTACGAGCAGTACTTC. Translated: CASSVDGWGGTGTYEQYF.

In DNA, the CDR3 is TGTGCCAGCAGCCCGATCGACGGGGATCAGCCCCAGCATTTT. Protein: CASSPIDGDQPQHF. The chain carries TRBV9 and TRBJ1-5; D uncertain. Germline V gives CDR1 SGDLS, CDR2 YYNGEE. The CDR3 runs to 14 residues. Trimming took off 4 bases at V and 5 bases at J, with 13 bases between the two ends.

The rearrangement links TRBV11-2 to TRBJ2-1; 7 bases line up with TRBD1. The CDR3 runs 17 residues. V gave up 5 bases and J gave up 8 bases; unmatched junction bases: 18. Germline CDR1 and CDR2: SGHAT and FQNNGV. The CDR3 sequence is CASSHPFDRVYSDEQFF. As DNA, the CDR3 is TGTGCCAGCAGCCATCCATTCGACAGGGTATATAGCGATGAGCAGTTCTTC.

The chain couples TRBV9 to TRBJ2-3; D uncertain. This CDR3 has 13 residues. Germline CDR1 is SGDLS and CDR2 is YYNGEE. Trimming shortened V by 4 bases and J by 3 bases, and 9 bases separated the two germline ends. The CDR3 region is CASSKDSTDTQYF. As DNA, the CDR3 is TGTGCCAGCAGCAAAGATTCTACAGATACGCAGTATTTT.

The chain uses TRBV9 and TRBJ1-2; D gene ambiguous. The CDR3 totals 12 residues. CDR1 is SGDLS and CDR2 is YYNGEE in the germline V gene. V lost 3 bases and J lost 6, with 9 bases in between. The CDR3 DNA sequence: TGTGCCAGCAGCGCTCCGCGGGATGGCTACACCTTC. This encodes CASSAPRDGYTF. Combining the CDR3 with reference TRBV9 and TRBJ1-2 gives the whole variable domain DSGVTQTPKHLITATGQRVTLRCSPRSGDLSVYWYQQSLDQGLQFLIQYYNGEERAKGNILERFSAQQFPDLHSELNLSSLELGDSALYFCASSAPRDGYTFGSGTRLTVV.

The V and J genes are TRBV7-3 and TRBJ2-3; D may be TRBD2 (7 bases). The germline V gene encodes CDR1 SGHTA and CDR2 FQGTGA. The CDR3 has 15 amino acids. V lost 0 bases and J 2 bases, leaving 9 bases between the germline ends. This CDR3 reads CASSLTGGPTDTQYF. The CDR3 DNA reads TGTGCCAGCAGCTTAACGGGGGGGCCCACAGATACGCAGTATTTT.

This chain links TRBV4-1 with TRBJ2-7; TRBD2 is a possible D gene (5 bases). The CDR3 runs 13 residues. Germline CDR1 reads MGHRA; CDR2 reads YSYEKL. V was cut by 0 bases and J by 5 bases, with 8 bases left in between. The DNA of the CDR3 is TGCGCCAGCAGCCAAGATATGGAGGACGAGCAGTACTTC. This encodes CASSQDMEDEQYF.

J is TRBJ2-1 and V is TRBV5-1, with 9 positions matching TRBD2. Germline values: CDR1 SGHRS, CDR2 YFSETQ. Losses at the gene ends were 6 bases for V and 4 bases for J; bases not matched to a gene: 8. There are 15 residues in the CDR3. The CDR3 region is CASNSLAGLYNEQFF. The CDR3 DNA is TGCGCCAGCAATTCCCTAGCGGGACTTTACAATGAGCAGTTCTTC. Using reference TRBV5-1 and TRBJ2-1 for the parts outside the CDR3, the full variable domain is KAGVTQTPRYLIKTRGQQVTLSCSPISGHRSVSWYQQTPGQGLQFLFEYFSETQRNKGNFPGRFSGRQFSNSRSEMNVSTLELGDSALYLCASNSLAGLYNEQFFGPGTRLTVL.

The chain combines TRBV15 with TRBJ1-2; 9 bases fit TRBD1. CDR1 is LNHNV, CDR2 YYDKDF, per germline (reference sequence). This CDR3 is built from 15 residues. J lost 7 bases, V lost 3 bases, and 9 bases had no gene match. Here the CDR3 reads CATSSPRTGDFGYTF. The CDR3 nucleotides read TGTGCCACCAGCAGCCCCAGGACAGGGGATTTTGGCTACACCTTC.

By proportion, this clone is large (0.1 to 1%). The chain recombines TRBV30 with TRBJ1-2; possibly TRBD1 for D (6 bases). The CDR3 runs to 13 residues. Germline CDR1 reads GTSNPN; CDR2 reads SVGIG (reference sequence). Trimming took 5 bases from V and 8 from J, leaving 18 bases between them. The CDR3 reads CAWGGGYWDGYTF. The CDR3 DNA sequence: TGTGCCTGGGGAGGGGGGTATTGGGACGGCTACACCTTC.

V and J are TRBV6-4 and TRBJ2-3; TRBD2 matches 12 bases. Germline V lookup: CDR1 MRHNA, CDR2 SNTAGT. CDR3 length: 18 residues. Losses at the gene ends were 6 bases for V and 3 bases for J; bases not matched to a gene: 13. CDR3 sequence reads: CASSPTTLAGGGTDTQYF. The CDR3 bases are TGTGCCAGCAGCCCCACCACACTAGCGGGAGGAGGGACAGATACGCAGTATTTT.

The CDR3 is CASSLTRGLGQDTGELFF. The CDR3 region has the DNA TGTGCCAGCAGCTTAACTCGTGGATTGGGACAGGACACCGGGGAGCTGTTTTTT. The V call is TRBV7-8, the J call TRBJ2-2; 8 bases align to TRBD1. The CDR3 is 18 amino acids. CDR1 SGHVS and CDR2 FQNEAQ come from the germline V gene. With 2 bases clipped from V and 3 bases from J, the junction kept 11 bases outside the gene matches.

CDR3 in amino acids: CASSLTATGGAGANVLTF. Written as DNA, the CDR3 is TGTGCCAGCAGCTTAACCGCGACAGGGGGCGCCGGGGCCAACGTCCTGACTTTC. The chain employs TRBV7-3 and TRBJ2-6; 10 bases line up with TRBD1. The trim removed 0 bases at V and 4 bases at J, leaving 6 bases unmatched. CDR1 SGHTA and CDR2 FQGTGA come from the germline V gene. The CDR3 is 18 amino acids. The full variable domain, with the rest looked up from reference TRBV7-3 and TRBJ2-6, is GAGVSQTPSNKVTEKGKYVELRCDPISGHTALYWYRQSLGQGPEFLIYFQGTGAADDSGLPNDRFFAVRPEGSVSTLKIQRTERGDSAVYLCASSLTATGGAGANVLTFGAGSRLTVL.

V gene TRBV5-6 combines with J gene TRBJ1-3; weak D call: TRBD1 (5 bases). CDR1 and CDR2 from the germline V gene are SGHDT and YYEEEE. Trimming left V 4 bases short and J 7 bases short, with 21 bases between. The CDR3 contains 16 residues. CDR3 sequence reads: CASSLNMDTWRNTIYF. For the CDR3, the DNA is TGTGCCAGCAGCCTAAATATGGACACGTGGAGGAACACCATATATTTT.

The J gene is TRBJ1-1, the V gene TRBV6-5; D unresolved. Trimming pared 7 bases from V and 0 bases from J, leaving 9 bases between. The CDR3 spans 13 residues. CDR1 and CDR2 from the germline V gene are MNHEY and SVGAGI. The CDR3: CASKGGVNTEAFF. Here the CDR3 DNA reads TGTGCCAGCAAGGGTGGTGTGAACACTGAAGCTTTCTTT.

The chain carries TRBV13 and TRBJ2-5; a possible D gene is TRBD2 (5 bases). Germline CDR1 and CDR2: PRHDT and FYEKMQ (reference sequence). The ends were cut back, 1 base at V and 1 base at J, with 10 bases in the middle. The CDR3 contains 15 residues. The CDR3 DNA is TGTGCCAGCAGCTTAGAAGGTGAGGGCCAAGAGACCCAGTACTTC. Encoded protein: CASSLEGEGQETQYF.

This sequence joins TRBV5-1 and TRBJ1-2; D uncertain. Trimming cost V 0 bases and J 4 bases, with 13 bases left between them. The CDR3 is made up of 15 amino acids. Germline V gene lookup returns CDR1 SGHRS and CDR2 YFSETQ. DNA of the CDR3: TGCGCCAGCAGCTTGGAGGACCCTCAGTCCTATGGCTACACCTTC. Encoded protein: CASSLEDPQSYGYTF.

The V and J genes are TRBV7-9 and TRBJ2-3; D is possibly TRBD2 (5 bases). Between the trimmed V and J ends, which lost 2 bases and 3 bases, there was a span of 12 bases. This CDR3 has 15 amino acids. Per germline, CDR1 SEHNR and CDR2 FQNEAQ (reference sequence). CDR3 DNA: TGTGCCAGCAGCTTAACTGTGGGGAGTACAGATACGCAGTATTTT. This translates into CASSLTVGSTDTQYF. The variable domain in full, with the rest retrieved from reference TRBV7-9 and TRBJ2-3, is DTGVSQNPRHKITKRGQNVTFRCDPISEHNRLYWYRQTLGQGPEFLTYFQNEAQLEKSRLLSDRFSAERPKGSFSTLEIQRTEQGDSAMYLCASSLTVGSTDTQYFGPGTRLTVL.

This clone appeared a single time. V is TRBV11-2 and J is TRBJ2-5; D is undetermined. V lost 5 bases and J lost 4, with 23 bases in between. This CDR3 has 17 residues. Looked up from germline, CDR1 is SGHAT and CDR2 is FQNNGV. In DNA form, the CDR3 reads TGTGCCAGCAGCCCTTTCCCAAAACAAAAAGGTGGAGAGACCCAGTACTTC. As protein: CASSPFPKQKGGETQYF. Complete variable domain (other parts from reference TRBV11-2 and TRBJ2-5): EAGVAQSPRYKIIEKRQSVAFWCNPISGHATLYWYQQILGQGPKLLIQFQNNGVVDDSQLPKDRFSAERLKGVDSTLKIQPAKLEDSAVYLCASSPFPKQKGGETQYFGPGTRLLVL.

CDR3 in amino acids: CAISESNSPLHF. Here the CDR3 DNA reads TGTGCCATCAGTGAGTCGAATTCACCCCTCCACTTT. The rearrangement joins TRBV10-3 to TRBJ1-6; no clear D. The V gene's germline CDR1 is ENHRY and CDR2 SYGVKD. V lost 0 bases and J lost 7, with 1 base in between. The CDR3 is 12 amino acids.

This clone was detected only a few times. This chain joins TRBV5-4 and TRBJ1-2; the D gene is possibly TRBD1 (5 bases). Germline CDR1 is SGHNT and CDR2 is YYREEE (reference sequence). V lost 4 bases, J lost 5 bases, and 24 bases lay in between. The CDR3 loop spans 17 amino acids. The CDR3 protein is CASSQSGSGRGWYGYTF. The CDR3 DNA is TGTGCCAGCAGCCAATCAGGTTCGGGACGAGGGTGGTATGGCTACACCTTC.

The chain links TRBV19 to TRBJ1-1, with D uncertain. CDR1 and CDR2 (germline): LNHDA, SQIVND (reference sequence). V dropped 9 bases and J dropped 4 bases, with 6 bases sitting between them. The CDR3 totals 10 residues. DNA of the CDR3: TGTGCCAGCCGGGGCACTGAAGCTTTCTTT. Translated: CASRGTEAFF.

This clone qualifies as medium-sized. The J gene is TRBJ2-7, the V gene TRBV27; 9 bases map to TRBD1. After removal of 8 bases from V and 2 bases from J, the junction contained 4 bases not matched to a gene. The CDR3 has 13 amino acids. Germline V gives CDR1 MNHEY, CDR2 SMNVEV (reference sequence). The CDR3 bases are TGTGCCAGCCAGGGACAGGGTACCTACGAGCAGTACTTC. Residues: CASQGQGTYEQYF.

This clone was seen only once. The chain combines TRBV4-3 with TRBJ2-1; 11 nucleotides agree with TRBD1. The CDR3 contains 17 residues. Looked up from germline, CDR1 is LGHNA and CDR2 is YSLEER. The ends lost 0 bases at V and 8 bases at J; junction bases unmatched: 9. In nucleotides, the CDR3 is TGCGCCAGCAGCCAAGATTTGTGGGACAGGGGGGTCTATGAGCAGTTCTTC. It codes for CASSQDLWDRGVYEQFF.

The rearrangement uses TRBV19 and TRBJ1-1; D unclear. The CDR3 runs 15 residues. Germline lookup yields CDR1 LNHDA and CDR2 SQIVND (reference sequence). Trimming removed 0 bases at V and 1 base at J, with 9 bases between. As DNA, the CDR3 is TGTGCCAGTAGTATAGAAGGTAGCCCGAACACTGAAGCTTTCTTT. As protein: CASSIEGSPNTEAFF.

A remark on this clone: One junction end does not reproduce the germline sequence, and a read error may be involved. The chain carries TRBV15 and TRBJ1-3, with D possibly TRBD1 on 6 matching bases. CDR1 LNHNV and CDR2 YYDKDF come from the germline V gene (reference sequence). This CDR3 has 14 residues. DNA for the CDR3: TGTGCCACCAGCGGAGACAGGTCCGGAAACACCATATATTTT. This translates into CATSGDRSGNTIYF.

This chain's CDR3 is CASSPAGNSYEQYF. CDR3 coding DNA: TGCGCCAGCAGCCCGGCAGGTAACTCCTACGAGCAGTACTTC. This sequence joins TRBV5-1 and TRBJ2-7; D is unresolved. V lost 4 bases and J 0 bases, leaving 11 bases between the germline ends. The CDR3 contains 14 residues. The germline gives CDR1 SGHRS, CDR2 YFSETQ.

The rearrangement uses TRBV20-1 and TRBJ2-2; D ambiguous. V was trimmed by 6 bases and J by 6 bases, leaving 8 bases between them. Germline V gene data show CDR1 as DFQATT and CDR2 as SNEGSKA (reference sequence). The CDR3 has 11 amino acids. The CDR3 sequence: CSAGAPGELFF. The CDR3 DNA sequence: TGCAGTGCCGGAGCCCCCGGGGAGCTGTTTTTT.